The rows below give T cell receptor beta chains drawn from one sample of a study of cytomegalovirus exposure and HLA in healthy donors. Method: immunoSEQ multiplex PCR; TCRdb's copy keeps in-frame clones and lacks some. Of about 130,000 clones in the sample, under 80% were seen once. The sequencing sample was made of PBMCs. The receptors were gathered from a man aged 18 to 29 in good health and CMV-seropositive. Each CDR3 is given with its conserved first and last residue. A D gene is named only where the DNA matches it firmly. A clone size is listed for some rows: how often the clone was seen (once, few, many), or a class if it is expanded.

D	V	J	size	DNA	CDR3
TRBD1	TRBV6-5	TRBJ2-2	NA	TGTGCCAGCAGCCGACAGGGGAACACCGGGGAGCTGTTTTTT	CASSRQGNTGELFF
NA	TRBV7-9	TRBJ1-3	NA	TGTGCCAGCAGCTTAGTTTCCGGGTACGGAAACACCATATATTTT	CASSLVSGYGNTIYF
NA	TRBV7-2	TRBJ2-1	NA	TGTGCCAGCAGCGCGCGGACTACCGGGGGAGAGCAGTTCTTC	CASSARTTGGEQFF
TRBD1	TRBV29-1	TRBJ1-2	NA	TGCAGCGTGAAGGACAGGGGGTATCGCTATGGCTACACCTTC	CSVKDRGYRYGYTF
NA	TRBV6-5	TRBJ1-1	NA	TGTGCCAGCAGCTTGGGAGTTATGAACACTGAAGCTTTCTTT	CASSLGVMNTEAFF
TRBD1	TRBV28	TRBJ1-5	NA	TGTGCCAGCAGCCCAATCACCCCGGGACAGGGGAAGGCAAGCAATCAGCCCCAGCATTTT	CASSPITPGQGKASNQPQHF
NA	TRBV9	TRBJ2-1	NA	TGTGCCAGCAGCGTAGCCCCAGTAAATGAGCAGTTCTTC	CASSVAPVNEQFF
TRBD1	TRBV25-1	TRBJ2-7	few	TGTGCCAGCAGTCCCCAACAGGGGCTGGGGGAGTACTTC	CASSPQQGLGEYF
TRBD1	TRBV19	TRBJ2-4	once	TGTGCCACTCAACAGGGGACCCTCTCAAACATTCAGTACTTC	CATQQGTLSNIQYF
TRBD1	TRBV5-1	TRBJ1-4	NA	TGCGCCAGCAGCTTACTCGGGACAGGGGATGGAAAACTGTTTTTT	CASSLLGTGDGKLFF
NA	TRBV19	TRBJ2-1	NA	TGTGCCAGTAGTAAGATCTCGGGAGCGGCCTACAATGAGCAGTTCTTC	CASSKISGAAYNEQFF
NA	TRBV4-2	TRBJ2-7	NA	TGTGCCAGCAGCCCAGGTGCTTTCTCCTACGAGCAGTACTTC	CASSPGAFSYEQYF
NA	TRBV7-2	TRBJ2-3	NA	TGTGCCAGCAGTTTAGGGGCCAGTAAGAAAGCGTATTTT	CASSLGASKKAYF
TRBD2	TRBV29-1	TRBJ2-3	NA	TGCAGCGTCGGACTAGCGGGAGTGACAGATACGCAGTATTTT	CSVGLAGVTDTQYF
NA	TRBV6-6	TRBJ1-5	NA	TGTGCCAGCAGATCGAGCGACGTACGCAATCAGCCCCAGCATTTT	CASRSSDVRNQPQHF
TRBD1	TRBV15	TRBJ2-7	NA	TGTGCCACCAGCCAACCCGGTGGGACAGGGGTTTACGAGCAGTACTTC	CATSQPGGTGVYEQYF
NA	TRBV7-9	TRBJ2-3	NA	TGTGCCAGCAGCCCCACGAGTGGTCGAGCAGATACGCAGTATTTT	CASSPTSGRADTQYF
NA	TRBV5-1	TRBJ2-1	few	TGCGCCAGCAGCTCCTTGGCAGTGTACAATGAGCAGTTCTTC	CASSSLAVYNEQFF
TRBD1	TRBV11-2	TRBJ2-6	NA	TGTGCCAGCAGCGACAGGGCTGGGGCCAACGTCCTGACTTTC	CASSDRAGANVLTF
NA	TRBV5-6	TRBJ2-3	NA	TGTGCCAGCACCCCTACGGTCAGGGCAACAGATACGCAGTATTTT	CASTPTVRATDTQYF
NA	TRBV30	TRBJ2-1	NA	TGTGCCTGGAGTGTCTTGACTACCTACAATGAGCAGTTCTTC	CAWSVLTTYNEQFF
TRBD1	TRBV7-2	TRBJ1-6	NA	TGTGCCAGCAGCTTAGACCAGGGGGGTAGGGCCCTCCACTTT	CASSLDQGGRALHF
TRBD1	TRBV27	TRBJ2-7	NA	TGTGCCAGCAGTCTCCGCCTAGGGACAGGGTTATACGAGCAGTACTTC	CASSLRLGTGLYEQYF
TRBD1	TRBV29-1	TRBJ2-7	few	TGCAGCGTGGTAAGGGGGCAAACCGAGCAGTACTTC	CSVVRGQTEQYF
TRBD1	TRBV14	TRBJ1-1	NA	TGTGCCAGCAGTTCAGGGGGCCGTCGAACTGAAGCTTTCTTT	CASSSGGRRTEAFF
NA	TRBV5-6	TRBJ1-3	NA	TGTGCCAGTGAGAGGGCACATACAGGAAACACCATATATTTT	CASERAHTGNTIYF
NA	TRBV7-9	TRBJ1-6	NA	TGTTCCAGCAGCTACAGGGAAGGCACCCTCCACTTT	CSSSYREGTLHF
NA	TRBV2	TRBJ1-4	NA	TGTGCCACCTCCGAAGGGGAGGGGAATGAAAAACTGTTTTTT	CATSEGEGNEKLFF
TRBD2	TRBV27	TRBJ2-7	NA	TGTGCCAGCAGTCCCCGACTAGCTCCATCCCAACCTTCCTACGAGCAGTACTTC	CASSPRLAPSQPSYEQYF
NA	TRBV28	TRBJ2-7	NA	TGTGCCAGCAGTTTATACGGGAGACTTAAGGTATACGAGCAGTACTTC	CASSLYGRLKVYEQYF
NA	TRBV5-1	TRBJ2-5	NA	TGCGCCAGCAGCCTCGGGGGTGGGGAGACCCAGTACTTC	CASSLGGGETQYF
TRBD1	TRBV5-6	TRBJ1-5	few	TGTGCCAGCAGCACTGACAGGGGAGTAAATCAGCCCCAGCATTTT	CASSTDRGVNQPQHF
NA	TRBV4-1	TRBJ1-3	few	TGCGCCAGCAGCCAAAGGCCATCGGAGGGAAACACCATATATTTT	CASSQRPSEGNTIYF
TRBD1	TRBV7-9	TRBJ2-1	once	TGTGCCAGCAGCTCGCCAGGACAGGGCTCCTACAATGAGCAGTTCTTC	CASSSPGQGSYNEQFF
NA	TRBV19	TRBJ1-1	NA	TGTGCCAGTAGTATAGAGCCGGTTAACACTGAAGCTTTCTTT	CASSIEPVNTEAFF
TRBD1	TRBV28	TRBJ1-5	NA	TGTGCCACCTCTATCGTCGGGCAGGGGGTTCAGCCCCAGCATTTT	CATSIVGQGVQPQHF
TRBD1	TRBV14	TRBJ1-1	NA	TGTGCCAGCAGCCATCGGGACAGGGGTCCGTGGGTCCTTGAAGCTTTCTTT	CASSHRDRGPWVLEAFF
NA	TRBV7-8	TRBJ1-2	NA	TGTGCCAGCAGCTTAGTTCAGGGCCATGGCTACACCTTC	CASSLVQGHGYTF
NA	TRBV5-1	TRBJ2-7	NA	TGCGCCAGCAGCTTGGCCGACTTTTACGGGGAGCAGTACTTC	CASSLADFYGEQYF
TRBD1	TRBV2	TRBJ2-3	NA	TGTGCCAGCAGGCCGGGACAGTATAACGCAGATACGCAGTATTTT	CASRPGQYNADTQYF
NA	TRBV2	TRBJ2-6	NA	TGTGCCAGCATGCCCGGCGGAAGAGCCAACGTCCTGACTTTC	CASMPGGRANVLTF
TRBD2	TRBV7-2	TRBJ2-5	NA	TGTGCCAGCAGCTTATGGGCTAGCGGACAAGAGACCCAGTACTTC	CASSLWASGQETQYF
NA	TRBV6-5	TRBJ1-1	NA	TGTGCCAGCATGGGGGCGAACACTGAAGCTTTCTTT	CASMGANTEAFF
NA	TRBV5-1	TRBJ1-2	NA	TGCGCCAGCAGCCCCTCGGACATCGATGGCTACACCTTC	CASSPSDIDGYTF
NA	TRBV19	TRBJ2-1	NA	TGTGCCAGTAGTATTGGAGGGAAGGGAAATGAGCAGTTCTTC	CASSIGGKGNEQFF
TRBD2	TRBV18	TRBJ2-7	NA	TGTGCCAGCTCATCTCCTCGGGGGACTAGTAAGAACGAGCAGTACTTC	CASSSPRGTSKNEQYF
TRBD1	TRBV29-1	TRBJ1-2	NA	TGCAGCGTTGAAGACAGGGGGAATCTCTATGGCTACACCTTC	CSVEDRGNLYGYTF
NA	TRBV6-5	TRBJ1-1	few	TGTGCCAGCAGTTACTCGATTTCCGGGGTCACTGAAGCTTTCTTT	CASSYSISGVTEAFF
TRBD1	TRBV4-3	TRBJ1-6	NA	TGCGCCAGCAGCCTGGACAGGGGTGATTCACCCCTCCACTTT	CASSLDRGDSPLHF
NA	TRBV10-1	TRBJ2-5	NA	TGCGCCAGCAGTGATCCGCAGATCCAAGAGACCCAGTACTTC	CASSDPQIQETQYF
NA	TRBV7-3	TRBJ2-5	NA	TGTGCCAGCAGCTTAAAGGTCTGGGGGGCCCAGTACTTC	CASSLKVWGAQYF
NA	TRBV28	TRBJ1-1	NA	TGTGCCAGCAGTTTGTCAGGAGGAGGCACTGAAGCTTTCTTT	CASSLSGGGTEAFF
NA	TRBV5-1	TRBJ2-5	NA	TGCGCCAGCAGCTTGTTTCAGGCGGGTGTCCACCAAGAGACCCAGTACTTC	CASSLFQAGVHQETQYF